These 20 T cell receptor beta chains came from one sample sequenced in a study of blood T cells in healthy people across ages. Alongside a J-beta primer mix, a sample-barcoded 5' primer served in a second PCR lasting roughly 6 to 12 cycles. TCRdb recomputed calls from the 5' RACE reads with MiXCR, one row per CDR3 protein. The data contain 850,000 to 1,300,000 distinct CDR3 sequences, around 43% of them seen just once; the ten biggest clones take up 18%. The specimen sequenced was blood. The origin of the receptors is a woman aged 55 to 70 in good health.

The CDR3 DNA reads TGCGCCAGCAGCTTAAACGCCAGGGGCTCTACCCAAAAACTGTTTTTT. This gives the protein CASSLNARGSTQKLFF. The J gene is TRBJ1-4, the V gene TRBV5-1; weak D call: TRBD1 (6 bases). V was trimmed by 2 bases and J by 9 bases, leaving 20 bases between them. This CDR3 has 16 residues. CDR1 and CDR2 (germline): SGHRS, YFSETQ.

The chain recombines TRBV7-2 with TRBJ1-5; 7 bases fit TRBD1. Germline V gene lookup returns CDR1 SGHTA and CDR2 FQGNSA. This CDR3 has 17 residues. V lost 3 bases, J lost 0 bases, and 8 bases stayed unmatched. This CDR3 is CASSFWTGGYSNQPQHF. The CDR3 DNA sequence: TGTGCCAGCAGCTTCTGGACAGGAGGATATAGCAATCAGCCCCAGCATTTT.

As concerns this clonotype: This likely comes from a read error, as the CDR3 has no conserved phenylalanine or tryptophan at its end. V and J are TRBV7-9 and TRBJ2-7, with 7 bases matching TRBD1. J gave up 0 bases and V 4 bases, and 3 bases lay outside the gene matches. CDR3 size: 14 residues. The germline V gene has CDR1 SEHNR and CDR2 FQNEAQ (reference sequence). The CDR3 nucleotides read TGTGCCAGCAGCTCACCAGGGGGCTCCTACGAGCAGTACTTA. Translation gives CASSSPGGSYEQYL.

With regard to this clonotype: With a much larger clone just one base away, this may be a read error. The chain carries TRBV7-2 and TRBJ2-7; TRBD1 or TRBD2 may be the D gene (5 bases each). The germline V and J ends were trimmed by 5 bases and 2 bases, with 19 bases remaining between them. Per germline, CDR1 SGHTA and CDR2 FQGNSA. This CDR3 comprises 16 residues. The CDR3 loop reads CASSQRRDGAPYEQYF. The CDR3 DNA reads as TGTGCCAGCAGCCAGCGCCGGGACGGGGCCCCCTACGAGCAGTACTTC.

The sample holds a few counts of this clonotype. This sequence joins TRBV20-1 and TRBJ1-5; TRBD1 matches at 8 bases. Germline V gene sequence: CDR1 DFQATT, CDR2 SNEGSKA (reference sequence). Trimming removed 3 bases from V and 7 bases from J; junction bases left unmatched: 5. This CDR3 comprises 13 residues. CDR3 in amino acids: CSARGRGHQPQHF. The CDR3 DNA follows: TGCAGTGCTAGGGGCAGGGGGCACCAGCCCCAGCATTTT.

The genes are TRBV28 and TRBJ1-6; D call uncertain. Between the trimmed V and J ends, which lost 5 bases and 11 bases, there was a span of 7 bases. CDR1 is MDHEN, CDR2 SYDVKM, per germline. This CDR3 spans 11 amino acids. CDR3 region: CASSLNAPLHF. The CDR3 bases are TGTGCCAGCAGTCTGAATGCACCCCTCCACTTT.

This clonotype came up a few times. The chain combines TRBV7-2 with TRBJ2-4; D could derive from TRBD1 or TRBD2 (5 bases each). This CDR3 contains 13 residues. V shed 6 bases and J shed 13 bases, with 19 bases lying between them. CDR1 is SGHTA, CDR2 FQGNSA, per germline. In DNA form, the CDR3 reads TGTGCCAGCAGTTTCAATAGCGAGGGGAAGCAGTACTTC. This codes for CASSFNSEGKQYF.

The gene calls are TRBV13 and TRBJ1-1, with D perhaps TRBD1 (5 bases). Germline V lookup: CDR1 PRHDT, CDR2 FYEKMQ (reference sequence). V was cut by 0 bases and J by 3 bases, with 11 bases left in between. The CDR3 is 15 amino acids. CDR3 region: CASSLGQGRYTEAFF. CDR3 sequence (DNA): TGTGCCAGCAGCTTAGGCCAGGGAAGGTACACTGAAGCTTTCTTT. Full variable domain (remainder filled in from reference TRBV13 and TRBJ1-1): AAGVIQSPRHLIKEKRETATLKCYPIPRHDTVYWYQQGPGQDPQFLISFYEKMQSDKGSIPDRFSAQQFSDYHSELNMSSLELGDSALYFCASSLGQGRYTEAFFGQGTRLTVV.

A few counts support this clonotype. J is TRBJ2-1 and V is TRBV20-1, with 11 bases fitting TRBD2. V shed 6 bases, J shed 9 bases, and the junction held 16 bases outside the gene matches. The CDR3 totals 16 residues. CDR1 and CDR2 (germline): DFQATT, SNEGSKA (reference sequence). The CDR3 DNA reads TGCAGTGCCAATCCTCTTATTAGCGGGAGGGAGTCTGAGCAGTTCTTC. Protein: CSANPLISGRESEQFF.

This chain uses TRBV2 with TRBJ2-1; 9 bases agree with TRBD1. Trimming removed 4 bases from V and 14 bases from J; junction bases left unmatched: 3. CDR1 is SNHLY and CDR2 is FYNNEI in the germline V gene. The CDR3 runs 11 residues. The CDR3 DNA follows: TGTGCCAGCAGTGTCGGGACAGGGAAGTTCTTC. As protein: CASSVGTGKFF.

There are many counts of this clonotype. The chain combines TRBV27 with TRBJ2-1; 8 nucleotides align to TRBD2. This CDR3 region has 14 residues. From germline, CDR1 is MNHEY and CDR2 SMNVEV (reference sequence). V dropped 5 bases and J dropped 6; count of bases not matched to a gene: 6. In DNA, the CDR3 is TGTGCCAGCAGTCCTGGGCTAGCGGGCAATGAGCAGTTCTTC. This codes for CASSPGLAGNEQFF.

The chain is built from TRBV7-8 and TRBJ2-2; D is perhaps TRBD2 (7 bases). V gave up 2 bases and J gave up 5 bases, with 18 bases separating them. CDR1 SGHVS and CDR2 FQNEAQ come from the germline V gene. The CDR3 is 17 amino acids. This CDR3 is CASSLRSGGRGTGELFF. The CDR3 region has the DNA TGTGCCAGCAGCTTAAGATCGGGGGGCCGAGGAACCGGGGAGCTGTTTTTT.

This chain joins TRBV27 and TRBJ2-7; a weak D match, TRBD1 (6 bases). Per the germline V gene, CDR1 is MNHEY and CDR2 is SMNVEV (reference sequence). The CDR3 runs 13 residues. V was pared by 6 bases and J by 4 bases, with 13 bases between. The CDR3 protein is CASRKRGSYEQYF. Written as DNA, the CDR3 is TGTGCCAGCAGGAAAAGGGGGTCGTACGAGCAGTACTTC.

This clonotype was seen many times. This rearrangement joins TRBV5-6 to TRBJ2-5; 11 nucleotides align to TRBD2. CDR3 length: 16 amino acids. The junction had 9 bases not matched to a gene; V was cut back by 3 bases and J by 5 bases. The germline V gene has CDR1 SGHDT and CDR2 YYEEEE. This CDR3 reads CASSSGLLAGVETQYF. In DNA, the CDR3 is TGTGCCAGCAGCTCGGGACTACTAGCGGGAGTTGAGACCCAGTACTTC.

V usage is TRBV9 and J usage is TRBJ2-7; 7 positions agree with TRBD1. The CDR3 spans 14 residues. The junction had 7 bases not matched to a gene; V was cut back by 4 bases and J by 3 bases. Germline values: CDR1 SGDLS, CDR2 YYNGEE. The CDR3 coding sequence is TGTGCCAGCAGCCAAGCGTCAGGGGGCTACGAGCAGTACTTC. It translates to CASSQASGGYEQYF.

There are a few counts of this clonotype. The chain links TRBV5-1 to TRBJ2-1, with a possible D match to TRBD1 (6 bases). Trimming left V 7 bases short and J 3 bases short, with 11 bases between. The CDR3 loop spans 13 amino acids. Germline V gene lookup returns CDR1 SGHRS and CDR2 YFSETQ. CDR3 sequence reads: CASYRDNYNEQFF. The CDR3, as DNA: TGCGCCAGCTACCGGGACAACTACAATGAGCAGTTCTTC.

The sample holds a few counts of this clonotype. The V gene is TRBV10-3, the J gene TRBJ2-1; D unclear. V was cut by 0 bases and J by 3 bases, with 9 bases left in between. Germline lookup yields CDR1 ENHRY and CDR2 SYGVKD. The CDR3 loop spans 15 amino acids. CDR3 sequence (DNA): TGTGCCATCAGTGAGTCCAATACCAACTACAATGAGCAGTTCTTC. Amino acids: CAISESNTNYNEQFF.

The table lists this clonotype with a count of one. This rearrangement joins TRBV11-2 to TRBJ2-3; D is tentatively TRBD1 or TRBD2 (5 bases each). The CDR3 extends over 15 amino acids. V gave up 6 bases and J gave up 2 bases, with 15 bases separating them. Germline assignment: CDR1 SGHAT and CDR2 FQNNGV. The CDR3 nucleotides are TGTGCCAGCAGTTCCCTCAGGGAGCCCACAGATACGCAGTATTTT. It yields the protein CASSSLREPTDTQYF.

This clonotype was seen only a few times. J is TRBJ2-5 and V is TRBV9; a weak D match, TRBD2 (5 bases). With 6 bases removed from V and 0 bases from J, the gap between germline ends came to 9 bases. Germline lookup yields CDR1 SGDLS and CDR2 YYNGEE. The CDR3 is made up of 13 amino acids. The chain's CDR3 is CASTRTDQETQYF. The CDR3 DNA reads as TGTGCCAGCACAAGGACTGACCAAGAGACCCAGTACTTC.

In this sample, this clonotype turned up once. The J gene is TRBJ2-7, the V gene TRBV12-3 or TRBV12-4; 9 nucleotides align to TRBD2. The DNA end is more similar to TRBJ2-5, so the J call may be wrong. CDR3 size: 15 residues. The DNA for the CDR3 is TGTGCCAGCAGTTCTAGCGGGGCTAGCCGGGAGACCCAGTACTTC. It specifies CASSSSGASRETQYF.